Listed below are T cell receptor beta chains from one sample, sequenced in a study of blood T cell repertoires in COVID-19. Assay used: immunoSEQ multiplex PCR; TCRdb lists only in-frame clones, some missing. The table records roughly 200,000 clones, more than 80% of them present only once. The sample was peripheral blood. These receptors were obtained from a woman in her twenties or thirties with COVID-19, enrolled during active disease. CDR3s include the opening cysteine and the closing phenylalanine or tryptophan.

j_call | v_call | cdr3_aa
TRBJ1-5 | TRBV6-5 | CASSSGQLGNQPQHF
TRBJ2-2 | TRBV3-1/TRBV3-2 | CASSPLTGPGELFF
TRBJ1-4 | TRBV9 | CASSDLGTSSSTNEKLFF
TRBJ2-3 | TRBV19 | CASSASGSDTQYF
TRBJ2-2 | TRBV29-1 | CSVMTGAGELFF
TRBJ1-1 | TRBV29-1 | CSANRDAEAFF
TRBJ2-7 | TRBV4-2 | CASSRPDRAYEQYF
TRBJ1-6 | TRBV27 | CASSLESRAYNSPLHF
TRBJ2-3 | TRBV7-8 | CASSLFLAGGRDTQYF
TRBJ2-3 | TRBV20-1 | CSASLESDTQYF
TRBJ2-7 | TRBV5-4 | CASSDPGLLSYEQYF
TRBJ1-3 | TRBV9 | CASSVAPGTLSGNTIYF
TRBJ1-1 | TRBV7-9 | CASSLPDRNTEAFF
TRBJ2-3 | TRBV7-3 | CASSLMSLAGSTDTQYF
TRBJ2-1 | TRBV5-1 | CASSPEGTSGRVSSYNEQFF
TRBJ2-1 | TRBV19 | CASSDTGLAEYNEQFF
TRBJ1-1 | TRBV6-5 | CASSYSGQGDTEAFF
TRBJ2-3 | TRBV30 | CAWSRDRRRTDTQYF
TRBJ1-1 | TRBV10-3 | CAISRNTEAFF
TRBJ2-2 | TRBV11-1 | CASSLDSGGYTGELFF
TRBJ2-1 | TRBV21-1 | CASSKGAGGHNEQFF
TRBJ2-1 | TRBV10-3 | CAIRKGLAGMDEQFF
TRBJ1-5 | TRBV6-5 | CASRGGERPQHF
TRBJ2-1 | TRBV28 | CATYRTGKGDEQFF
TRBJ2-2 | TRBV30 | CAWRNTGIPGELFF
TRBJ1-1 | TRBV7-9 | CASSLTDREAFF
TRBJ2-1 | TRBV7-9 | CASSRRTSADMNEQFF
TRBJ2-3 | TRBV7-9 | CASSARTGDPDTQYF
TRBJ1-6 | TRBV5-4 | CASRKGQPYNSPLHF
TRBJ2-1 | TRBV3-1/TRBV3-2 | CASSQATGPEFF
TRBJ2-7 | TRBV4-3 | CASSQDGAASPTYEQYF
TRBJ2-2 | TRBV7-3 | CASSLVQSGELFF
TRBJ2-3 | TRBV4-3 | CASSHDWTDTQYF
TRBJ2-1 | TRBV6-1 | CASSEGLADYNEQFF
TRBJ1-1 | TRBV30 | CAWSAISTGGTEAFF
TRBJ1-2 | TRBV27 | CASMGGSGSYGYTF
TRBJ1-6 | TRBV29-1 | CSVLPRPDRTYNSPLHF